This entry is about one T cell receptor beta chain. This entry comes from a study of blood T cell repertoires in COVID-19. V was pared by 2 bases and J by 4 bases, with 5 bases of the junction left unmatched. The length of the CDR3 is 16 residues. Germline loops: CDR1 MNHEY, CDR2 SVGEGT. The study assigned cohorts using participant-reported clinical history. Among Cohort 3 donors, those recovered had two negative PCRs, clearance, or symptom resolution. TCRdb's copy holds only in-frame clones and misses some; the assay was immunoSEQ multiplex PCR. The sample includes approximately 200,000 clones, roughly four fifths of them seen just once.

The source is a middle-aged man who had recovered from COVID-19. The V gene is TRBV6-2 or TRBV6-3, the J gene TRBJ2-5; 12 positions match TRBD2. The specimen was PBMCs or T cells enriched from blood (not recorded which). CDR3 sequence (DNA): TGTGCCAGCAGTTACCCTAGCGGGAGGGAAGGAGAGACCCAGTACTTC. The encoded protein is CASSYPSGREGETQYF.